These 16 T cell receptor beta chains originate from one sample sequenced in a study of shared clonotypes between healthy human individuals (dated by TCRdb to the early 2020s). Library generation was performed with the immunoSEQ multiplex PCR assay. Here the immuneACCESS table is served through TCRdb, limited to in-frame sequences with V and J called. Missing clones are a known gap in these copies; in checked studies unresolved V genes cover under half, and the rest lacks a known reason. The sample table records approximately 640,000 clones; 90% of these occur just once. The ten largest make up 30% to 40% of the sample. The specimen sequenced was memory CD8+ T cells from PBMCs. According to the study, the label for this sample's cell subset or site signals: CD45RO+ cells pooled with CCR7-negative TemRA cells. These receptors were obtained from a man aged 18 to 29 in good health. Some clones in this sample may be carry-over from other donors' samples.

The V and J genes are TRBV27 and TRBJ1-5; TRBD1 is a possible D gene (5 bases). The length of the CDR3 is 17 residues. Trimming left V 4 bases short and J 1 base short, with 17 bases between. The V gene's germline CDR1 is MNHEY and CDR2 SMNVEV (reference sequence). The CDR3 is CASSWGGQALSNQPQHF. The DNA for the CDR3 is TGTGCCAGCAGTTGGGGCGGGCAGGCTTTAAGCAATCAGCCCCAGCATTTT.

The chain is built from TRBV9 and TRBJ2-3, with D possibly being TRBD2 (5 bases). Germline-derived CDR1 and CDR2 are SGDLS and YYNGEE. The ends were cut back, 0 bases at V and 2 bases at J, with 16 bases in the middle. The CDR3 contains 17 residues. The CDR3 region is CASSVGGSSRYTDTQYF. Written as DNA, the CDR3 is TGTGCCAGCAGCGTAGGAGGGAGTAGTCGATACACAGATACGCAGTATTTT.

V and J are TRBV28 and TRBJ2-5; D ambiguous. Germline lookup yields CDR1 MDHEN and CDR2 SYDVKM. The CDR3 is 14 amino acids. V gave up 3 bases and J gave up 5 bases, with 13 bases separating them. CDR3 sequence (DNA): TGTGCCAGCAGTTTCGTTCTGATTAGGGAGACCCAGTACTTC. It is translated as CASSFVLIRETQYF. Complete variable domain (other parts from reference TRBV28 and TRBJ2-5): DVKVTQSSRYLVKRTGEKVFLECVQDMDHENMFWYRQDPGLGLRLIYFSYDVKMKEKGDIPEGYSVSREKKERFSLILESASTNQTSMYLCASSFVLIRETQYFGPGTRLLVL.

The CDR3 reads CSALAASGRYEQYF. Written as DNA, the CDR3 is TGCAGCGCCCTAGCGGCTAGCGGGAGGTACGAGCAGTACTTC. V gene TRBV29-1 combines with J gene TRBJ2-7; TRBD2 agrees at 11 bases. J was trimmed by 4 bases and V by 7 bases; bases with no gene match: 9. The germline V gene has CDR1 SQVTM and CDR2 ANQGSEA. CDR3 length: 14 amino acids.

The chain is built from TRBV6-5 and TRBJ2-5, with a tentative D call TRBD2 (5 bases). V shed 3 bases and J shed 1 base, with 15 bases lying between them. Germline values: CDR1 MNHEY, CDR2 SVGAGI. CDR3 length equals 16 residues. The CDR3 DNA reads as TGTGCCAGCAGTTATTTTTCCGGGGTCCTCCAAGAGACCCAGTACTTC. Translating gives CASSYFSGVLQETQYF.

The chain employs TRBV2 and TRBJ1-1, with D perhaps matching TRBD1 (5 bases). The CDR3 has 15 residues. Trimming shortened V by 5 bases and J by 4 bases, and 17 bases separated the two germline ends. The germline V gene encodes CDR1 SNHLY and CDR2 FYNNEI. CDR3 loop: CASSFPRGDGTEAFF. The CDR3 region has the DNA TGTGCCAGCAGTTTTCCCCGGGGGGATGGCACTGAAGCTTTCTTT.

V gene TRBV9 combines with J gene TRBJ2-7, with D tentatively TRBD1 or TRBD2 (5 bases each). V lost 4 bases, J lost 3 bases, and 17 bases lay in between. This CDR3 comprises 15 residues. Germline values: CDR1 SGDLS, CDR2 YYNGEE. The CDR3 reads CASSPLRDGNYEQYF. DNA for the CDR3: TGTGCCAGCAGCCCTCTCCGGGACGGGAACTACGAGCAGTACTTC.

The V gene is TRBV6-5, the J gene TRBJ2-7; 7 bases map to TRBD2. J was trimmed by 7 bases and V by 4 bases; bases with no gene match: 13. The CDR3 has 15 amino acids. The germline CDR1 and CDR2 sequences are MNHEY and SVGAGI. The CDR3 is CASSSLGSGAGEQYF. The CDR3 DNA is TGTGCCAGCAGTTCCCTAGGGAGCGGGGCTGGGGAGCAGTACTTC.

The V gene is TRBV19, the J gene TRBJ1-3, with 7 nucleotides matching TRBD1. V was clipped by 5 bases and J by 2 bases; unmatched bases: 3. The CDR3 covers 14 residues. CDR1 and CDR2 (germline): LNHDA, SQIVND (reference sequence). CDR3 loop: CASSPDRAGNTIYF. The DNA for the CDR3 is TGTGCCAGTAGTCCCGACAGGGCTGGAAACACCATATATTTT.

The gene calls are TRBV6-5 and TRBJ1-5; 7 bases are shared with TRBD1. Germline CDR1 and CDR2: MNHEY and SVGAGI. The CDR3 is made up of 15 amino acids. V was clipped by 6 bases and J by 3 bases; unmatched bases: 8. The CDR3: CASRDRLGYNQPQHF. The CDR3, as DNA: TGTGCCAGCAGGGACAGGTTAGGGTACAATCAGCCCCAGCATTTT.

The genes are TRBV27 and TRBJ2-7; 7 bases are shared with TRBD1. The CDR3 extends over 14 amino acids. CDR1 is MNHEY and CDR2 is SMNVEV in the germline V gene (reference sequence). V dropped 4 bases and J dropped 4; count of bases not matched to a gene: 7. CDR3 nucleotide sequence: TGTGCCAGCAGTTCTCAGACAGGGAAGTACGAGCAGTACTTC. Encoded protein: CASSSQTGKYEQYF.

In its sample, this clone was seen once. This chain joins TRBV4-2 and TRBJ2-7, with D hard to call. The ends were cut back, 0 bases at V and 3 bases at J, with 15 bases in the middle. Germline V gene sequence: CDR1 LGHNA, CDR2 YNFKEQ. This CDR3 comprises 16 residues. CDR3 sequence: CASSQDSRTRGYEQYF. CDR3 bases: TGTGCCAGCAGCCAAGATTCTCGGACCCGAGGCTACGAGCAGTACTTC.

The rearrangement uses TRBV28 and TRBJ1-5, with unresolved D. The ends were cut back, 6 bases at V and 2 bases at J, with 8 bases in the middle. The CDR3 totals 13 residues. CDR1 is MDHEN and CDR2 is SYDVKM in the germline V gene. CDR3 DNA: TGTGCCAGCAGCCCCCTGGGCAATCAGCCCCAGCATTTT. It is translated as CASSPLGNQPQHF.

This chain uses TRBV6-4 with TRBJ2-1, with a tentative D call TRBD1 (6 bases). The CDR3 contains 16 residues. Germline CDR1 MRHNA, CDR2 SNTAGT. The V gene lost 6 bases and the J gene lost 0 bases, with 15 bases spanning the gap. The CDR3 is CASSEHDRSSYNEQFF. The DNA for the CDR3 is TGTGCCAGCAGCGAACACGACAGGAGCTCCTACAATGAGCAGTTCTTC.

Details on this clone: An end of the junction differs from the germline gene, which may be a read error. The chain combines TRBV6-1 with TRBJ2-5; D uncertain. Germline CDR1 MNHNS, CDR2 SASEGT. The CDR3 is 10 amino acids. The CDR3 spells CASSEGPLDF. In DNA, the CDR3 is TGTGCCAGCAGTGAAGGACCCCTAGACTTC.

This sequence joins TRBV4-2 and TRBJ2-7; possibly TRBD1 or TRBD2 for D (5 bases each). The germline CDR1 and CDR2 sequences are LGHNA and YNFKEQ. The CDR3 sequence is 14 residues long. V lost 5 bases and J lost 3, with 14 bases in between. The CDR3 is CASSIPGPDYEQYF. The CDR3 nucleotides read TGTGCCAGCAGCATCCCGGGACCAGACTACGAGCAGTACTTC.